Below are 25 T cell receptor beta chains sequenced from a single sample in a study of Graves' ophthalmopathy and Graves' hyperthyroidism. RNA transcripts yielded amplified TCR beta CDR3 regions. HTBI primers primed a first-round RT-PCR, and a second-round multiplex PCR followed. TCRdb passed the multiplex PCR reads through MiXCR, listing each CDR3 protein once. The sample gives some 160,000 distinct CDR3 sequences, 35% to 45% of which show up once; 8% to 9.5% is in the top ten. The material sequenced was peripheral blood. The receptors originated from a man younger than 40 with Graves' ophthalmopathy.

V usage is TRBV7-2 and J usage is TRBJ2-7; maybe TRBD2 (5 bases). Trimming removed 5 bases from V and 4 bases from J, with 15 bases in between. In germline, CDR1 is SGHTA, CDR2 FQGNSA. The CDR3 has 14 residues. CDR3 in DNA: TGTGCCAGCAGCCAAAGACTACAACTATACGAGCAGTACTTC. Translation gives CASSQRLQLYEQYF.

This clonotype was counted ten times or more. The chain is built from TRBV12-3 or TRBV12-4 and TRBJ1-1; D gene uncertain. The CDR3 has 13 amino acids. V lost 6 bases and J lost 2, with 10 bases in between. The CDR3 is CASSLDGNTEAFF. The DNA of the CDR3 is TGTGCCAGCAGCCTGGACGGAAACACTGAAGCTTTCTTT.

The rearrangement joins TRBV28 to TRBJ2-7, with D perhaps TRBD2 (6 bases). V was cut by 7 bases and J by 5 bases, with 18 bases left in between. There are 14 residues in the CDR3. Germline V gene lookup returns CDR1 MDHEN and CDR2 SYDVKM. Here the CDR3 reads CASKNRGGLHEQYF. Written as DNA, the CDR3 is TGTGCCAGCAAGAACCGGGGAGGATTGCACGAGCAGTACTTC.

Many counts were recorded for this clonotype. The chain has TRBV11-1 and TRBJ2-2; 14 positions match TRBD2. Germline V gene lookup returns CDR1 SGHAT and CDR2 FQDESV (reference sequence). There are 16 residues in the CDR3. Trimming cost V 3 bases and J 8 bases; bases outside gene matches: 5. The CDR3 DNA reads TGTGCCAGCAGCTTCACGGGACTAGCGGGAGCGGGGGAGCTGTTTTTT. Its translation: CASSFTGLAGAGELFF.

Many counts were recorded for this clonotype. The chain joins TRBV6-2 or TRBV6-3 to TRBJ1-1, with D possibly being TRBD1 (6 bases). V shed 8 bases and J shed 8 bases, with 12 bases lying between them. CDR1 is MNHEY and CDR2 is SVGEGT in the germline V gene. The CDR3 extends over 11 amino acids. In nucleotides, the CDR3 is TGTGCCAGCGGGGGGGCTAGGGAAGCTTTCTTT. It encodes CASGGAREAFF.

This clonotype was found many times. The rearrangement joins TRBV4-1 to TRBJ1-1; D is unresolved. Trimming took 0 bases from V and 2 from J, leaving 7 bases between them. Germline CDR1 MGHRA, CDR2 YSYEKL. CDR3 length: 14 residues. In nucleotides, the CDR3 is TGCGCCAGCAGCCAAGATAGGTTAAACACTGAAGCTTTCTTT. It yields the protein CASSQDRLNTEAFF.

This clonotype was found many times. Here the CDR3 reads CSVRGEAEAFF. DNA of the CDR3: TGCAGCGTTAGGGGGGAGGCTGAAGCTTTCTTT. The chain links TRBV29-1 to TRBJ1-1, with D possibly being TRBD1 (6 bases). Per germline, CDR1 SQVTM and CDR2 ANQGSEA. V was pared by 5 bases and J by 6 bases, with 10 bases between. The CDR3 sequence is 11 residues long.

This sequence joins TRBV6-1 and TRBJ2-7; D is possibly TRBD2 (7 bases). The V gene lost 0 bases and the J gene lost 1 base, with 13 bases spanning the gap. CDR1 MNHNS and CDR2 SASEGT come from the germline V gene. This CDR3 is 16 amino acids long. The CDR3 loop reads CASSEARGGRSYEQYF. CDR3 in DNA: TGTGCCAGCAGTGAAGCTAGGGGGGGAAGGTCCTACGAGCAGTACTTC.

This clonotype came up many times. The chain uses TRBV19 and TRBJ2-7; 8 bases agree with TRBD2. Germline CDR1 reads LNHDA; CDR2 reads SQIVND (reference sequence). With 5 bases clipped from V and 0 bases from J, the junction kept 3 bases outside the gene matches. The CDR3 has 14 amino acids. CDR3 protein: CASSPLAGSYEQYF. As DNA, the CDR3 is TGTGCCAGTAGTCCCCTAGCGGGCTCCTACGAGCAGTACTTC.

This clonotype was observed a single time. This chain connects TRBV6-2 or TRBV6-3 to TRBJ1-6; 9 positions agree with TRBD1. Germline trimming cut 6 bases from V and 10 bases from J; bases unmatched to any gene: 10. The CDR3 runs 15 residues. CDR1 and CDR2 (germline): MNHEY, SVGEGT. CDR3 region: CASRTGQGSHSPLHF. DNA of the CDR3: TGTGCCAGCAGGACAGGACAGGGGAGCCACTCACCCCTCCACTTT.

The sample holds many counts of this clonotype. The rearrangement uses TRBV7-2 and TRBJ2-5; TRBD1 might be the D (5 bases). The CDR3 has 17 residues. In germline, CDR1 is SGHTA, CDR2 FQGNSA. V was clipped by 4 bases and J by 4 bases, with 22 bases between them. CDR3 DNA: TGTGCCAGCAGCTACGGCAGGTGGGGCCGGGCTCGAGAGACCCAGTACTTC. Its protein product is CASSYGRWGRARETQYF.

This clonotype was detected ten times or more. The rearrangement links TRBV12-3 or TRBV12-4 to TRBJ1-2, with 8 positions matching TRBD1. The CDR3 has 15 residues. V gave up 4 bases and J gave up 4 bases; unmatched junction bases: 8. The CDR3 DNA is TGTGCCAGCAGTTCCAGAGGACAGGGATTCTATGGCTACACCTTC. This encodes CASSSRGQGFYGYTF.

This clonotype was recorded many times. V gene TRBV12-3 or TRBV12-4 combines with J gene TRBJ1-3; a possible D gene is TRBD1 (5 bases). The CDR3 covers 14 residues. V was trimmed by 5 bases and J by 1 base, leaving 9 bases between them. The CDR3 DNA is TGTGCCAGCAGTCCGAGGGGATCTGGAAACACCATATATTTT. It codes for CASSPRGSGNTIYF.

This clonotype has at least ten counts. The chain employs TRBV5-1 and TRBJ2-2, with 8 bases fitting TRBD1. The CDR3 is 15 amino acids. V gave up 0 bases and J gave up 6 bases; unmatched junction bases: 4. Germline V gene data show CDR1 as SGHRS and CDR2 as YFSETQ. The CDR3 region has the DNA TGCGCCAGCAGCTTGGGAACAGGGGGTCCCGGGGAGCTGTTTTTT. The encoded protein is CASSLGTGGPGELFF.

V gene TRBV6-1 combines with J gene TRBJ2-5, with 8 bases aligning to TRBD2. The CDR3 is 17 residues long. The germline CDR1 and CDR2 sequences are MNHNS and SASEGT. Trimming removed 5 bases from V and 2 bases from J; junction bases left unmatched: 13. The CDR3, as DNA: TGTGCCAGCAGTCAGATTTGGCAGCGGGGGATACAAGAGACCCAGTACTTC. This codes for CASSQIWQRGIQETQYF.

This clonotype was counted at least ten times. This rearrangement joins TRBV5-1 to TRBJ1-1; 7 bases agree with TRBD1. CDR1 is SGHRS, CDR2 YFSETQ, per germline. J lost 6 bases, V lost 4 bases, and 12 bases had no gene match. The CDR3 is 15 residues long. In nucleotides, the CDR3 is TGCGCCAGCAGCGGCGACAGGGTAACTCGGGCTGAAGCTTTCTTT. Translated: CASSGDRVTRAEAFF.

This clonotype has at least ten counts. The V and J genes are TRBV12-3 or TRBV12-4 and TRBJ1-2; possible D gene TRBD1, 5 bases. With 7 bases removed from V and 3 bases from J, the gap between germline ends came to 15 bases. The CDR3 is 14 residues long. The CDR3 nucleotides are TGTGCCAGCACAGCAATAGGGGCTGACTATGGCTACACCTTC. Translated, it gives CASTAIGADYGYTF.

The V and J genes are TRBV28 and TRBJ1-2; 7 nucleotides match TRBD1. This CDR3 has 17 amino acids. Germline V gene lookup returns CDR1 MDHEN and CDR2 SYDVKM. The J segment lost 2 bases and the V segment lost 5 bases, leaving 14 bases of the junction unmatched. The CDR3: CASSQSFSGQKNYGYTF. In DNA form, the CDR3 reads TGTGCCAGCAGTCAATCCTTCTCGGGACAGAAGAACTATGGCTACACCTTC.

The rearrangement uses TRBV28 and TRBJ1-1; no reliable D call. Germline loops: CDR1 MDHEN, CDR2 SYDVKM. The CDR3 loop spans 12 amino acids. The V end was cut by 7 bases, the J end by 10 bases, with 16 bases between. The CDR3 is CASTTTSRVAFF. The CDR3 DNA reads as TGTGCCAGCACCACGACATCCCGGGTAGCTTTCTTT.

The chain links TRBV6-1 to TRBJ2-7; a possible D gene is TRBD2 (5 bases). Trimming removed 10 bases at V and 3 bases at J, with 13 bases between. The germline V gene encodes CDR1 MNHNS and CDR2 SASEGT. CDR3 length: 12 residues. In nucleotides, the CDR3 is TGTGCCACTCGGGATGATTTCTACGAGCAGTACTTC. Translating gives CATRDDFYEQYF.

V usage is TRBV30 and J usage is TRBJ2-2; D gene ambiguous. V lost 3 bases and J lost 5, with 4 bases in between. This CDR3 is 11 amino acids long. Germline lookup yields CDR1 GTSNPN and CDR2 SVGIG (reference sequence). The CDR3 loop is CAWRGTGELFF. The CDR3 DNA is TGTGCCTGGAGGGGGACCGGGGAGCTGTTTTTT.

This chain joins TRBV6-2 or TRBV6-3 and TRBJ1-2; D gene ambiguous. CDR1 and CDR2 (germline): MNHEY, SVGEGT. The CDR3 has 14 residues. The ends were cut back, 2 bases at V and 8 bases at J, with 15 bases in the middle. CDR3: CASSYHLYTRGYTF. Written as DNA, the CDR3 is TGTGCCAGCAGTTACCACCTATATACTCGCGGCTACACCTTC.

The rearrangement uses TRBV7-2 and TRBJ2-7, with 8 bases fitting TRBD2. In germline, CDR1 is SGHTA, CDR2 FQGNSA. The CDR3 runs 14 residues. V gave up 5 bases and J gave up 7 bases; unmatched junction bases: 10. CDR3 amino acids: CASSPGGGLREQYF. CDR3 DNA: TGTGCCAGCAGCCCGGGAGGGGGTTTAAGGGAGCAGTACTTC.

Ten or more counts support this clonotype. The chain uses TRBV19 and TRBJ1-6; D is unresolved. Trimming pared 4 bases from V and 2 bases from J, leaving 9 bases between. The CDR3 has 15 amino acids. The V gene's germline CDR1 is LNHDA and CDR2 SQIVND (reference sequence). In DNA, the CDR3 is TGTGCCAGTAGTAGGATGGAAACCTATAATTCACCCCTCCACTTT. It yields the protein CASSRMETYNSPLHF.

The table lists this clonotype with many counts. CDR3 sequence reads: CASTQTSGSSGELFF. CDR3 coding DNA: TGTGCCAGCACCCAGACTAGCGGGAGTTCCGGGGAGCTGTTTTTT. This chain joins TRBV6-1 and TRBJ2-2; TRBD2 agrees at 12 bases. This CDR3 spans 15 amino acids. Germline trimming cut 7 bases from V and 6 bases from J; bases unmatched to any gene: 6. Germline loops: CDR1 MNHNS, CDR2 SASEGT.